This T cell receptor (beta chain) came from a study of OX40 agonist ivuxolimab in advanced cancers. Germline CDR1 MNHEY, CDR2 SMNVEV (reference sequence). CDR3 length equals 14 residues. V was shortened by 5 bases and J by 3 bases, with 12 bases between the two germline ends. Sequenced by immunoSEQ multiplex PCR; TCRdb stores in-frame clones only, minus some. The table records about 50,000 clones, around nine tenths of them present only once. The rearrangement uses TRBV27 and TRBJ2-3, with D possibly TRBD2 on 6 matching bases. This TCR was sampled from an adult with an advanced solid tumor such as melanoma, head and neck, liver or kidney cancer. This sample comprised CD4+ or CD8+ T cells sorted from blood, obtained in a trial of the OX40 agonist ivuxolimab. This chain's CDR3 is CASSAQEGTDTQYF. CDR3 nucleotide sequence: TGTGCCAGCAGTGCCCAGGAGGGTACAGATACGCAGTATTTT.